This T cell receptor (beta chain) was obtained from a study of early T cells in non-severe SARS-CoV-2 infection. This clonotype was observed a few times. TCRdb reprocessed the 5' RACE reads with MiXCR, giving one entry per CDR3 protein. The repertoire includes tens of thousands of distinct CDR3 sequences, around 16% of them detected once, and 4.5% to 6.5% sits in the top ten. The sequence derives from an adult who was a healthcare worker with PCR-confirmed SARS-CoV-2 infection or an uninfected control (not recorded which). Sequencing was performed on whole blood, taken at baseline.

The CDR3 coding sequence is TGCAGTGCTCCACCCAGACAGAGGACTGAAGCTTTCTTT. It codes for CSAPPRQRTEAFF. The chain recombines TRBV20-1 with TRBJ1-1; possible D gene TRBD1, 5 bases. This CDR3 is built from 13 residues. V lost 5 bases and J 5 bases, leaving 15 bases between the germline ends. Per germline, CDR1 DFQATT and CDR2 SNEGSKA (reference sequence).